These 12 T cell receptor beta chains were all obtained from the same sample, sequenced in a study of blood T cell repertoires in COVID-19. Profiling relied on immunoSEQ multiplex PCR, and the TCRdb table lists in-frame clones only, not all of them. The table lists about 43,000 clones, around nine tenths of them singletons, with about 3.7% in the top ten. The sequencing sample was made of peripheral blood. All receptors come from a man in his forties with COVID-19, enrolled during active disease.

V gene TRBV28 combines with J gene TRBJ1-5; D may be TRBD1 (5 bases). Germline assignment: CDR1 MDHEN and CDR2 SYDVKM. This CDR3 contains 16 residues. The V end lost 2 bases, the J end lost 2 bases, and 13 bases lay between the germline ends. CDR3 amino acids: CASSLGHFIGNQPQHF. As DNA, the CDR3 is TGTGCCAGCAGTTTAGGACATTTCATAGGCAATCAGCCCCAGCATTTT.

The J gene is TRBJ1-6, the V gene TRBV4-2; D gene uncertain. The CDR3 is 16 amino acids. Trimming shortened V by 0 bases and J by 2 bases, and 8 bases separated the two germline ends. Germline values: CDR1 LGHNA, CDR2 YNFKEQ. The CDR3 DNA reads TGTGCCAGCAGCCAAGACCCCGGGACCTATAATTCACCCCTCCACTTT. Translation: CASSQDPGTYNSPLHF.

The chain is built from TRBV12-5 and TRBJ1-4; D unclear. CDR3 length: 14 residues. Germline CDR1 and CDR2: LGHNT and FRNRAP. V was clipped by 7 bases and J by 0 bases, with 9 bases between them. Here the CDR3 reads CASAEDPTNEKLFF. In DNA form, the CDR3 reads TGTGCTAGTGCCGAGGATCCAACTAATGAAAAACTGTTTTTT.

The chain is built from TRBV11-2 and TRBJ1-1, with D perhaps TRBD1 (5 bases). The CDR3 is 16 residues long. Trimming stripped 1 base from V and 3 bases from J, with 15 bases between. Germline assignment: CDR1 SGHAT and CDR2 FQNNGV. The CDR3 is CASSLGAGGAYTEAFF. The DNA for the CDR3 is TGTGCCAGCAGCTTAGGGGCGGGGGGTGCGTACACTGAAGCTTTCTTT.

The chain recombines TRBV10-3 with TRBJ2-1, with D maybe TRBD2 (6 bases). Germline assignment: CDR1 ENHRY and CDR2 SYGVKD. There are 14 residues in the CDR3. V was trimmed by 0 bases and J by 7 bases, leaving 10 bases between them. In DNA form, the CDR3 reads TGTGCCATCAGTGAGTCGGGGACTGTGAATGAGCAGTTCTTC. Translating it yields CAISESGTVNEQFF.

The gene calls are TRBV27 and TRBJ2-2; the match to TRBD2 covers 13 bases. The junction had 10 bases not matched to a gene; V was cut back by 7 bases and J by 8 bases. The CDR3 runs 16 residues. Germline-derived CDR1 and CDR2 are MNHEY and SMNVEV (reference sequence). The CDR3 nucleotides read TGTGCCAGCATGGGAGGACTAGCGGGAGTGTGGGGGGAGCTGTTTTTT. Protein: CASMGGLAGVWGELFF.

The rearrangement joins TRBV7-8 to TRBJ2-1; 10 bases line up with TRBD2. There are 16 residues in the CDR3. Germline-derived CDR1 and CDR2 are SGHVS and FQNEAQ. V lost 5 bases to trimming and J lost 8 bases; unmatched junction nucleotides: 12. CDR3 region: CASSRSGGAVGHEQFF. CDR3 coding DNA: TGTGCCAGCAGCCGAAGCGGGGGGGCCGTTGGGCATGAGCAGTTCTTC.

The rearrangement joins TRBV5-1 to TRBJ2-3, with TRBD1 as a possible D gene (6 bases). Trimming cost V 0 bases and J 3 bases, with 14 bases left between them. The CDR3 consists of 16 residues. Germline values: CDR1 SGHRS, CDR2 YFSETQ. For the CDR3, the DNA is TGCGCCAGCAGCTTGGTGGGACCCCAGGGGACAGATACGCAGTATTTT. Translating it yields CASSLVGPQGTDTQYF.

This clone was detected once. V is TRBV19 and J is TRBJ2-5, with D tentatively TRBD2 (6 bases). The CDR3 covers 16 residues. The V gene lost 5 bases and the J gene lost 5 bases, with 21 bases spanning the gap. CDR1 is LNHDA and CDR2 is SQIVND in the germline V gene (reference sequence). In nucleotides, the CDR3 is TGTGCCAGTAGTCGGGGGTTTGGAGAATCTGGGGAGACCCAGTACTTC. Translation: CASSRGFGESGETQYF.

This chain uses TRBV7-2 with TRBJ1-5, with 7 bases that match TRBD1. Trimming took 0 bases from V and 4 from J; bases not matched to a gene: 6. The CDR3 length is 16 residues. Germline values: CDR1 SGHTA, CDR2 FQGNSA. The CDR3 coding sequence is TGTGCCAGCAGCTTAGCTGCGGGACAGATTAATCAGCCCCAGCATTTT. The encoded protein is CASSLAAGQINQPQHF.

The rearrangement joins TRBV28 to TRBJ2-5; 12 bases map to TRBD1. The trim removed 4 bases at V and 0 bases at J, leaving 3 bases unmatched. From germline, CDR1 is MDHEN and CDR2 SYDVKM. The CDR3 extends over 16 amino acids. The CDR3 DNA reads TGTGCCAGCAGTTGGGGACAGGGGGCGTACCAAGAGACCCAGTACTTC. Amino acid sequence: CASSWGQGAYQETQYF.

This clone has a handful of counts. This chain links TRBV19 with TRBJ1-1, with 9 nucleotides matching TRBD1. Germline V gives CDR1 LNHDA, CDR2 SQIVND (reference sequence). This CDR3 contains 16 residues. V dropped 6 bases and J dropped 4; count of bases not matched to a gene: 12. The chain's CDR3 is CASRRPSGQGGTEAFF. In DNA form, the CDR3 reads TGTGCCAGTAGGCGCCCCTCGGGACAGGGTGGCACTGAAGCTTTCTTT.